This T cell receptor beta chain is from a study of T cell responses to AZD1222 COVID-19 vaccine. Study-level findings and limits: Repertoires were obtained solely post-peak T cell response.

Assay used: immunoSEQ multiplex PCR; TCRdb lists only in-frame clones, some missing. The sample holds some 100,000 clones, 88% seen once. In the case of this clone: Its antigen is as yet unknown. At one boundary the junction diverges from the germline segment, which might be a read error.

Germline V lookup: CDR1 SGDLS, CDR2 YYNGEE. This CDR3 has 12 residues. The sample consisted of peripheral blood, taken on day 0 of AZD1222 vaccination. J is TRBJ1-6 and V is TRBV9; D gene unclear. The TCR was taken from an adult in good health. Here the CDR3 DNA reads TGTGTCAGCAACACCTATAATTCACCCCTCCACTTT. Translating it yields CVSNTYNSPLHF.